This TCR beta chain was retrieved from a study of a mutant IDH1 vaccine in newly diagnosed glioma. Study-level background: Every participant had undergone radiotherapy, temozolomide, or both before, and most underwent both.

Data came from immunoSEQ multiplex PCR; TCRdb stores just in-frame clones and leaves some out. The sample has about 30,000 clones, roughly 78% seen once. Looked up from germline, CDR1 is LGHNA and CDR2 is YSLEER. The ends were cut back, 0 bases at V and 4 bases at J, with 12 bases in the middle. The CDR3 length is 15 residues. Time point meaning: week 11, during vaccination. All doses held 300 ug of mutant IDH1 20-mer peptide, with topical imiquimod. For this clone: Its antigen remains unidentified.

Sequencing used PBMCs, obtained from a glioma patient whose treatment included an IDH1 peptide vaccine. This rearrangement joins TRBV4-3 to TRBJ1-2, with a possible D match to TRBD1 (6 bases). The clonotype originates from a man in his thirties or forties with glioma. The CDR3 DNA sequence: TGCGCCAGCAGCCAAGATCGACAGGACATCTATGGCTACACCTTC. Translated: CASSQDRQDIYGYTF.